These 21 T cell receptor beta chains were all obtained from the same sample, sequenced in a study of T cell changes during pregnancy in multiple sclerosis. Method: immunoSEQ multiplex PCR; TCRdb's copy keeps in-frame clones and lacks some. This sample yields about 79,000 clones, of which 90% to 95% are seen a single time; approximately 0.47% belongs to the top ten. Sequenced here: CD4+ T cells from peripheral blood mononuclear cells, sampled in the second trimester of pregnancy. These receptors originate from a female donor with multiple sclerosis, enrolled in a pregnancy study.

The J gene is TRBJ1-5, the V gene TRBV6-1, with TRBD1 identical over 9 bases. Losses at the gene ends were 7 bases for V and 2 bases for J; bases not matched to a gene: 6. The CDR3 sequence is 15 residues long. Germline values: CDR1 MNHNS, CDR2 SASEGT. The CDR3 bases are TGTGCCAGCACTGGAGGACAGGGGCGCAATCAGCCCCAGCATTTT. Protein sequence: CASTGGQGRNQPQHF.

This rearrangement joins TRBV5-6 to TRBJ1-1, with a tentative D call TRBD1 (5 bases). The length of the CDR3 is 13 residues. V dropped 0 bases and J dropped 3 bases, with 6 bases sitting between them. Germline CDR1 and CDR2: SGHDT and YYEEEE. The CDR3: CASSLGRDTEAFF. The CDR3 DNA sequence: TGTGCCAGCAGCTTGGGCAGGGACACTGAAGCTTTCTTT.

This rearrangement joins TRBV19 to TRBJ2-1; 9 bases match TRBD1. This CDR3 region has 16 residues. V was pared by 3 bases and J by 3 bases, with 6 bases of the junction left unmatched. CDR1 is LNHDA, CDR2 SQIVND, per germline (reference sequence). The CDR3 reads CASSMSGTGYYNEQFF. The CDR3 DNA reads TGTGCCAGTAGTATGAGCGGGACAGGGTACTACAATGAGCAGTTCTTC.

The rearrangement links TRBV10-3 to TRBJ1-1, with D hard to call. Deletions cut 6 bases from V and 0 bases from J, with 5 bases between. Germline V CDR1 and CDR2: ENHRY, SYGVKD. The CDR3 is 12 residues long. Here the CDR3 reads CAIRTVNTEAFF. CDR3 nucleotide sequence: TGTGCCATCAGAACAGTGAACACTGAAGCTTTCTTT.

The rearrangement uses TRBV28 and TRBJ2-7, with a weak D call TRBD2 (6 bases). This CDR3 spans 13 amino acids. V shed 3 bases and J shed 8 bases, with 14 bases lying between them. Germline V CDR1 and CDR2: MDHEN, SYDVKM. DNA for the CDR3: TGTGCCAGCAGTTTGTCTGGGCGGGACCAGCAGTACTTC. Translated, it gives CASSLSGRDQQYF. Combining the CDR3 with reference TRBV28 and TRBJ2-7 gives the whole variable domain DVKVTQSSRYLVKRTGEKVFLECVQDMDHENMFWYRQDPGLGLRLIYFSYDVKMKEKGDIPEGYSVSREKKERFSLILESASTNQTSMYLCASSLSGRDQQYFGPGTRLTVT.

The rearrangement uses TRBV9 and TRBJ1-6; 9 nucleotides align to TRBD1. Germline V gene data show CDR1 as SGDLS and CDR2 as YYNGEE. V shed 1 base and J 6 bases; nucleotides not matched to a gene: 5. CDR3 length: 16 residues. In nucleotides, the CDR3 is TGTGCCAGCAGCGTACATGGACAGGGGACTAATTCACCCCTCCACTTT. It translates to CASSVHGQGTNSPLHF.

CDR3 amino acids: CASSQGQGQYGYTF. The CDR3 region has the DNA TGTGCCAGCTCCCAGGGACAGGGACAGTATGGCTACACCTTC. The chain couples TRBV18 to TRBJ1-2; 9 bases are shared with TRBD1. Germline values: CDR1 KGHSH, CDR2 LQKENI. The CDR3 covers 14 residues. J lost 5 bases, V lost 6 bases, and 7 bases had no gene match.

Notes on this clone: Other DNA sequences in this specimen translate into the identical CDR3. The CDR3 protein is CASSTRQGAPGYTF. Written as DNA, the CDR3 is TGTGCCAGTAGTACCCGACAGGGGGCTCCCGGCTACACCTTC. The chain has TRBV19 and TRBJ1-2, with 10 bases matching TRBD1. The CDR3 is 14 amino acids. Germline lookup yields CDR1 LNHDA and CDR2 SQIVND (reference sequence). V dropped 4 bases and J dropped 8; count of bases not matched to a gene: 7.

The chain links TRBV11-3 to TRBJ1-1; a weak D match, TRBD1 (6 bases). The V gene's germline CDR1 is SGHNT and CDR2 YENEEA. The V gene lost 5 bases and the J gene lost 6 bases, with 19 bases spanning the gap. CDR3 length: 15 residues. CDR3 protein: CASSAAQGGGPEAFF. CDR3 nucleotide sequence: TGTGCCAGCAGCGCGGCTCAGGGAGGGGGGCCTGAAGCTTTCTTT.

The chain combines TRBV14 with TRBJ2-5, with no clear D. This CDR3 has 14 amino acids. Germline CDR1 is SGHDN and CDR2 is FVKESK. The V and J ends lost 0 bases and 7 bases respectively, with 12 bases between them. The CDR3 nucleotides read TGTGCCAGCAGCCAAGATTTCGGCACGGGGACCCAGTACTTC. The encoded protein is CASSQDFGTGTQYF.

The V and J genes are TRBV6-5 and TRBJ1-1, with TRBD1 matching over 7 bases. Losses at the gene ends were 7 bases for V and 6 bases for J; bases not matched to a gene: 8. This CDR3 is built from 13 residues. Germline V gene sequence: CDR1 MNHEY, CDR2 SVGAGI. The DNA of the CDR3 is TGTGCCAGCAAGAGCCAGGGGGTCCCTGAAGCTTTCTTT. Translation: CASKSQGVPEAFF.

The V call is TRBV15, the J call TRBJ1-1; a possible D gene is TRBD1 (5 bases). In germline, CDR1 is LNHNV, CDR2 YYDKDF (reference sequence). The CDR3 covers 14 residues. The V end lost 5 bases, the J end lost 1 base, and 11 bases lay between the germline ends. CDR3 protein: CATSGAQGNTEAFF. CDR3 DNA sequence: TGTGCCACCAGCGGAGCCCAGGGGAACACTGAAGCTTTCTTT.

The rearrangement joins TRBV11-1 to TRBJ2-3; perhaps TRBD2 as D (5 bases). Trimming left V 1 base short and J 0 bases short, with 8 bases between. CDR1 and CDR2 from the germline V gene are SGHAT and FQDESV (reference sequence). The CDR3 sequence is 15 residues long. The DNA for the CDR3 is TGTGCCAGCAGCTTAGACGGGGTTAGCACAGATACGCAGTATTTT. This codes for CASSLDGVSTDTQYF.

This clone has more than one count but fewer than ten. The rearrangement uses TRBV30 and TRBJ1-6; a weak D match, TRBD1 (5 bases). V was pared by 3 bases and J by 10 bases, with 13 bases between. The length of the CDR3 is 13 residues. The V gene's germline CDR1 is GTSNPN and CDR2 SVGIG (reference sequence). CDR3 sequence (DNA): TGTGCCTGGAGCGGGGGGGTAGGATCACCCCTCCACTTT. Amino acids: CAWSGGVGSPLHF.

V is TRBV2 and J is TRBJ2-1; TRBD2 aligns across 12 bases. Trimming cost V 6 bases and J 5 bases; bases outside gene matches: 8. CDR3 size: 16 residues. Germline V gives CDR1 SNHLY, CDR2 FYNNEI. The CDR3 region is CASRLAGGLGDNEQFF. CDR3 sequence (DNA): TGTGCCAGCAGACTAGCGGGAGGACTCGGGGACAATGAGCAGTTCTTC.

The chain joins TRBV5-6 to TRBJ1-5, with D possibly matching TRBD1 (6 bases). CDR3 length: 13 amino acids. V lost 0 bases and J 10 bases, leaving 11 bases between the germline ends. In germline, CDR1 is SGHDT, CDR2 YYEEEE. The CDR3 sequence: CASSLGQVGPQHF. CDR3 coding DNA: TGTGCCAGCAGCTTGGGACAGGTCGGCCCCCAGCATTTT.

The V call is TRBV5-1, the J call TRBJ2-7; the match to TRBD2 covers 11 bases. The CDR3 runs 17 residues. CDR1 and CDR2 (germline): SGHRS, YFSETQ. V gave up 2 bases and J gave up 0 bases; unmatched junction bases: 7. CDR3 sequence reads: CASSLLAGARSSYEQYF. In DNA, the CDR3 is TGCGCCAGCAGCTTACTAGCGGGGGCCAGGAGCTCCTACGAGCAGTACTTC.

The CDR3 sequence is CASSQSTGVEQYF. CDR3 DNA sequence: TGCGCCAGCAGCCAATCGACAGGGGTCGAGCAGTACTTC. The chain has TRBV4-1 and TRBJ2-7; 8 bases align to TRBD1. From germline, CDR1 is MGHRA and CDR2 YSYEKL. There are 13 residues in the CDR3. J gave up 6 bases and V 2 bases, and 3 bases lay outside the gene matches.

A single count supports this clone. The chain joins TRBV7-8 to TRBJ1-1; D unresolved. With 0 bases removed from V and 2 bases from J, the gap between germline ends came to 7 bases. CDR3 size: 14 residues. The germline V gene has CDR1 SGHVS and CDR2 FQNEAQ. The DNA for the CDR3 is TGTGCCAGCAGCTTAGCGTCGGGTAACACTGAAGCTTTCTTT. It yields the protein CASSLASGNTEAFF.

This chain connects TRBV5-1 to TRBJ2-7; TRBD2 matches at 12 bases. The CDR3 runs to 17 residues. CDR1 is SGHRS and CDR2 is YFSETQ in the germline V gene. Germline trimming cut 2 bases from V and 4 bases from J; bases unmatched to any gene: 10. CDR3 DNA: TGCGCCAGCAGCTTCTTGGGGACTAGCGGGCAAATATACGAGCAGTACTTC. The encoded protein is CASSFLGTSGQIYEQYF.

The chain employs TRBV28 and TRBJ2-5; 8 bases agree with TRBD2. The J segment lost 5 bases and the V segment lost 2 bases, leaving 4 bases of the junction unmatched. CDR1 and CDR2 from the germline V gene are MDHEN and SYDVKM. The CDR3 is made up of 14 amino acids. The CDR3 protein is CASSLARGRETQYF. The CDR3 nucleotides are TGTGCCAGCAGTTTAGCACGCGGGAGGGAGACCCAGTACTTC.